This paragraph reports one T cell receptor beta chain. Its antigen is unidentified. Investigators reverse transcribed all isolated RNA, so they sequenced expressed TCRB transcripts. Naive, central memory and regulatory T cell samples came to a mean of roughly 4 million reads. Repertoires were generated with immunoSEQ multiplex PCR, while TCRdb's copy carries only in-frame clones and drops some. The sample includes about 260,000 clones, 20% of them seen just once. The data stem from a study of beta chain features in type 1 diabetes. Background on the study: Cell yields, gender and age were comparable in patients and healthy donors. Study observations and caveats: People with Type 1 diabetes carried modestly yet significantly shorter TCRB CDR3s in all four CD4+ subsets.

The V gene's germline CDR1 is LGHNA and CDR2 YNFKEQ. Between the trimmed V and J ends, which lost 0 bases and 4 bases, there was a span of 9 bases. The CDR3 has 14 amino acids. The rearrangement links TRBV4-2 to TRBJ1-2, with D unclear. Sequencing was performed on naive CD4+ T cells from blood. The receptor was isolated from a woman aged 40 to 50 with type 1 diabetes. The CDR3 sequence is CASSQDHTSYGYTF. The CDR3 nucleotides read TGTGCCAGCAGCCAAGACCACACATCCTATGGCTACACCTTC.